This T cell receptor (beta chain) was documented in a study of early T cells in non-severe SARS-CoV-2 infection. About this clonotype: Its antigen is undetermined.

TCRdb independently ran MiXCR on the 5' RACE reads; one entry per CDR3 protein. The sample holds 40,000 or so distinct CDR3 sequences; around 6% are singletons and the top ten take around 11%. Study results and caveats: Lookups in VDJdb leaned toward anti-spike CD8 responses and missed private and CD4 specificities.

The germline gives CDR1 LGHNA, CDR2 YSLEER. V shed 0 bases, J shed 4 bases, and the junction held 7 bases outside the gene matches. This CDR3 is 16 amino acids long. This clonotype was obtained from an adult who was a healthcare worker with PCR-confirmed SARS-CoV-2 infection or an uninfected control (not recorded which). The rearrangement links TRBV4-3 to TRBJ1-2; 8 nucleotides line up with TRBD1. Sequencing used whole blood. The chain's CDR3 is CASSQESGTGGYGYTF. The CDR3 DNA is TGCGCCAGCAGCCAAGAATCCGGGACAGGTGGCTATGGCTACACCTTC.